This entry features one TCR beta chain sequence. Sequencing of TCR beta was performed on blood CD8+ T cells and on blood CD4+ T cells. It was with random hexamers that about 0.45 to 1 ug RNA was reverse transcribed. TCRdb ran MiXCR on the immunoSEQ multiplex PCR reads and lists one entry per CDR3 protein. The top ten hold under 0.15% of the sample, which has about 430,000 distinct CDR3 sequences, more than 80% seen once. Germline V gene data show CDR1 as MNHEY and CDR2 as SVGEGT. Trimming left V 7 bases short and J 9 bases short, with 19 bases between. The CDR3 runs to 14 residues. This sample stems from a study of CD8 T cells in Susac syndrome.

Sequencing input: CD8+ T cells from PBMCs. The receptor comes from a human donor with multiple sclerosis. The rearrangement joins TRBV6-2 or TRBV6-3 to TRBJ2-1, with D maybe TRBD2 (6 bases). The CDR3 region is CASNGDFEVGEQFF. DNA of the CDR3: TGTGCCAGCAATGGGGACTTCGAGGTGGGTGAGCAGTTCTTC.